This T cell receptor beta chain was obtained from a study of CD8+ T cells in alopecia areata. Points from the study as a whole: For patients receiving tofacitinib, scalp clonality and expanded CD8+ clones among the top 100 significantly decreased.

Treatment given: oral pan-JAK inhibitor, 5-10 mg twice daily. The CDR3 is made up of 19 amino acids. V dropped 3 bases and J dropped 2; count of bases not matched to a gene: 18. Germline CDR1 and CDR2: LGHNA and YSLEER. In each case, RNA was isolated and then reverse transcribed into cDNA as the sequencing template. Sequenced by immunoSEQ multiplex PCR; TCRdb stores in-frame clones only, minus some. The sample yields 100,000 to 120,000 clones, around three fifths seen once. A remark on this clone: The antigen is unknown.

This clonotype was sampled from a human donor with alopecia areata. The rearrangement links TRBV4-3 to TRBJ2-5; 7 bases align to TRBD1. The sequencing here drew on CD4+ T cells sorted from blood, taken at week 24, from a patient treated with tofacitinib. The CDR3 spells CASSHPGQETRPLQETQYF. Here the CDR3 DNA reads TGCGCCAGCAGCCACCCTGGACAGGAGACTCGTCCCCTACAAGAGACCCAGTACTTC.